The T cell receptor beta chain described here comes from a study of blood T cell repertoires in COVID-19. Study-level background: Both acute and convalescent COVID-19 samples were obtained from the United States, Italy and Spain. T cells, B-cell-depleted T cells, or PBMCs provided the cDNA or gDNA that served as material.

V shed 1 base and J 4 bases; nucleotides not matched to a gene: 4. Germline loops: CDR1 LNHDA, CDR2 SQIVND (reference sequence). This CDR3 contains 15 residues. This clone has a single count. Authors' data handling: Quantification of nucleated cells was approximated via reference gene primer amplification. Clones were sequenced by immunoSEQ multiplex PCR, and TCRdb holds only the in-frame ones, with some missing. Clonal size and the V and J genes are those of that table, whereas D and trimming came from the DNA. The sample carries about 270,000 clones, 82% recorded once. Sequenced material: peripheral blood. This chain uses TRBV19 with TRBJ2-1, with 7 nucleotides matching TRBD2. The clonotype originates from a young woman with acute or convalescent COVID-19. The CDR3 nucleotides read TGTGCCAGTAGTATAGCAGGAGCGGGGTACAATGAGCAGTTCTTC. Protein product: CASSIAGAGYNEQFF. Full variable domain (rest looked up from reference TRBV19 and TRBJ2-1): DGGITQSPKYLFRKEGQNVTLSCEQNLNHDAMYWYRQDPGQGLRLIYYSQIVNDFQKGDIAEGYSVSREKKESFPLTVTSAQKNPTAFYLCASSIAGAGYNEQFFGPGTRLTVL.